This TCR beta chain is from a study of T cells in localized non-small cell lung cancer. To note about this clone: The target antigen is unknown.

The method was immunoSEQ multiplex PCR; TCRdb's version includes in-frame clones alone and lacks a portion of them. The sample lists about 30,000 clones, around 90% seen once, with roughly 13% in the top ten. V lost 4 bases and J lost 0, with 9 bases in between. This CDR3 contains 15 residues. Study outcomes and limitations: Uninvolved adjacent lung had higher T cell clonality than tumor and all other tissues. Turning up in adjacent lung were a median around 60 of the top 100 tumor clones. Sequencing was restricted to one tumor region; therefore, heterogeneity remains possible. Higher T cell density in the blood was associated with longer overall survival, whereas higher adjacent-lung clonality associated with shorter survival.

The TCR comes from a female donor at least 60 years old with stage III squamous cell lung carcinoma. This sequence joins TRBV23-1 and TRBJ2-2; D unclear. TRBV23-1 qualifies as an ORF whose function is uncertain. The sample here was peripheral blood, taken before any cancer treatment. CDR3 sequence (DNA): TGCGCCAGCAGTCTGGCCGGACCGAACACCGGGGAGCTGTTTTTT. It encodes CASSLAGPNTGELFF.